The clone carrying this T cell receptor (beta chain) was counted at least ten times. Its antigen is as yet unknown. Amplification of TCR alpha and beta CDR3 regions from RNA used iRepertoire nested multiplex PCR. For one-step reverse transcription and amplification, roughly 85-450 ng of tissue mRNA or PBMC total RNA was used. MiXCR, applied by TCRdb to the multiplex PCR reads, yields one record per CDR3 protein. Of around 6,200 distinct CDR3 sequences listed, roughly 31% were seen once; the top ten hold around 13%. Germline CDR1 and CDR2: SGHKS and YYEKEE (reference sequence). After removal of 5 bases from V and 6 bases from J, the junction contained 6 bases not matched to a gene. The CDR3 loop spans 15 amino acids. This entry is derived from a study of glioma-infiltrating T cells. Regarding the study as a whole: Only very few CDR3 sequences appeared in both tissue and blood. Gliomas, especially low-grade, showed above-expected tissue-blood divergence; non-neoplastic patients showed below.

This chain joins TRBV5-5 and TRBJ1-5; TRBD1 agrees at 12 bases. This receptor was identified in a human donor with low-grade glioma or glioblastoma, undergoing nonglioma brain surgery, or in good health (not recorded which). What was sequenced was glioma tissue, nonneoplastic brain tissue, or PBMCs (not recorded which). CDR3 sequence (DNA): TGTGCCAGCAGGCCGGGACAGGGGGCCCCTCAGCCCCAGCATTTT. It is translated as CASRPGQGAPQPQHF.